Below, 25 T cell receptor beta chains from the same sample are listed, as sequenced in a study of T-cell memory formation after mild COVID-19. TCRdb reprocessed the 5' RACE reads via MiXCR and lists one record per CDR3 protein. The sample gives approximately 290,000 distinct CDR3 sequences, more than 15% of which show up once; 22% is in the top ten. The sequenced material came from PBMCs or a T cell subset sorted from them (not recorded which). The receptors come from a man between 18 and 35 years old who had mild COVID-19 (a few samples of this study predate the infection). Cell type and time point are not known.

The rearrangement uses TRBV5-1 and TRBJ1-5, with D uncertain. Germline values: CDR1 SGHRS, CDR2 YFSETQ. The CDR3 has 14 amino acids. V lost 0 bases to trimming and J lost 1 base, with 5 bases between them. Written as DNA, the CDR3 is TGCGCCAGCAGCTTGGTTCCCAGCAATCAGCCCCAGCATTTT. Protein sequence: CASSLVPSNQPQHF.

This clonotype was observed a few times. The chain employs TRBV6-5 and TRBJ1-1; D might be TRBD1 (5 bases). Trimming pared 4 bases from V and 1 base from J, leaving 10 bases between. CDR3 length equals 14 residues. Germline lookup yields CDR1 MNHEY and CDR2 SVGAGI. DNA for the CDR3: TGTGCCAGCAGTTTGGCAGGGTGGAACACTGAAGCTTTCTTT. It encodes CASSLAGWNTEAFF.

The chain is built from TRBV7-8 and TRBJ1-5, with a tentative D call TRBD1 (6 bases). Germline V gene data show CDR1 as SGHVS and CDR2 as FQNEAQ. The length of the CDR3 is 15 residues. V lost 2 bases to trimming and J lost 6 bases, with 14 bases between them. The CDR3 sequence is CASSLYGGGIQPQHF. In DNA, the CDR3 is TGTGCCAGCAGCTTATACGGGGGGGGCATTCAGCCCCAGCATTTT.

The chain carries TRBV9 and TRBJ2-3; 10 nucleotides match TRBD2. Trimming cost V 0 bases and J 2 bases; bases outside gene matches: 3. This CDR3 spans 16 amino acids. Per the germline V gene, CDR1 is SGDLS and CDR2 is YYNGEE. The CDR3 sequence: CASSVASGGVTDTQYF. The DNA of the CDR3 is TGTGCCAGCAGCGTAGCCAGCGGGGGGGTCACAGATACGCAGTATTTT.

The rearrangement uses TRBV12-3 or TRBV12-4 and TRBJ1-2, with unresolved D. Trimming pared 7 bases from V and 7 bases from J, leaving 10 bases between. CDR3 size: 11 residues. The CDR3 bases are TGTGCCAGCAAGTTAAAGGGTGGCTACACCTTC. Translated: CASKLKGGYTF.

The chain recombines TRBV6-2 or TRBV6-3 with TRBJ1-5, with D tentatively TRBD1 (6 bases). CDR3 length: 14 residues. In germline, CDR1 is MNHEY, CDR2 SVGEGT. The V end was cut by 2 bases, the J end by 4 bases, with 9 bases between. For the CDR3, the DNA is TGTGCCAGCAGTTACCCGGACAGAAATCAGCCCCAGCATTTT. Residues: CASSYPDRNQPQHF.

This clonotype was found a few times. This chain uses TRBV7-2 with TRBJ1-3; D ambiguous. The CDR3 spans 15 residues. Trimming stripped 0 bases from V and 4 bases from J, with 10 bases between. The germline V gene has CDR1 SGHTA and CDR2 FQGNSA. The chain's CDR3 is CASSLATGWGNTIYF. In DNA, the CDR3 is TGTGCCAGCAGCTTAGCGACGGGGTGGGGAAACACCATATATTTT. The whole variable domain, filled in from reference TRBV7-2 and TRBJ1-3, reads GAGVSQSPSNKVTEKGKDVELRCDPISGHTALYWYRQSLGQGLEFLIYFQGNSAPDKSGLPSDRFSAERTGGSVSTLTIQRTQQEDSAVYLCASSLATGWGNTIYFGEGSWLTVV.

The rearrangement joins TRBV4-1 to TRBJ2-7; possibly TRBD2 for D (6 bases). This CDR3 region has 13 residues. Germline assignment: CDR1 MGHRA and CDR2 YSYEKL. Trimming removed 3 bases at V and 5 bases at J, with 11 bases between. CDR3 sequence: CASSHGGGNEQYF. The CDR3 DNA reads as TGCGCCAGCAGCCACGGGGGAGGCAACGAGCAGTACTTC.

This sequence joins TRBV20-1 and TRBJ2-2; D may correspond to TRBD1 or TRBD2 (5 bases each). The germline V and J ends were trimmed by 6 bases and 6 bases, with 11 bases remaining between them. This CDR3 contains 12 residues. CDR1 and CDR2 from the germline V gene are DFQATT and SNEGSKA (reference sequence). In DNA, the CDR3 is TGCAGTGCCAGGGCCGGGGCCGGGGAGCTGTTTTTT. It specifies CSARAGAGELFF.

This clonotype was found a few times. The CDR3 protein is CASSSSLIGLAASSYEQYF. In nucleotides, the CDR3 is TGTGCCAGCAGCTCTAGCCTCATCGGACTAGCGGCTAGCTCCTACGAGCAGTACTTC. The V call is TRBV7-9, the J call TRBJ2-7; 10 nucleotides match TRBD2. Germline V gene lookup returns CDR1 SEHNR and CDR2 FQNEAQ (reference sequence). The CDR3 has 19 residues. With V trimmed by 4 bases and J by 0 bases, 15 bases remained unmatched. Full variable domain (rest looked up from reference TRBV7-9 and TRBJ2-7): DTGVSQNPRHKITKRGQNVTFRCDPISEHNRLYWYRQTLGQGPEFLTYFQNEAQLEKSRLLSDRFSAERPKGSFSTLEIQRTEQGDSAMYLCASSSSLIGLAASSYEQYFGPGTRLTVT.

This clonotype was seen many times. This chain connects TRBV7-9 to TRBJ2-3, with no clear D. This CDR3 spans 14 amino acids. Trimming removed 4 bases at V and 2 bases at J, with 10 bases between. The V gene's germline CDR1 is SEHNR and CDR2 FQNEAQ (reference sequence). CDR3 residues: CASSWMVDTDTQYF. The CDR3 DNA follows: TGTGCCAGCAGCTGGATGGTCGACACAGATACGCAGTATTTT.

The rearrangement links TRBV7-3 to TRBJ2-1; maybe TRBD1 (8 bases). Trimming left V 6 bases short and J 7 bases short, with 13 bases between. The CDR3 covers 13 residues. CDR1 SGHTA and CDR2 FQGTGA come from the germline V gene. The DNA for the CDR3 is TGTGCCAGCAGGCCACAGGGGGGGAATGAGCAGTTCTTC. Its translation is CASRPQGGNEQFF.

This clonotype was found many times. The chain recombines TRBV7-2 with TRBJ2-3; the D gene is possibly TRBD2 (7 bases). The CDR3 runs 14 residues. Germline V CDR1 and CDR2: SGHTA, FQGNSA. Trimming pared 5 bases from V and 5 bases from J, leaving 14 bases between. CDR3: CASSTGGAEDTQYF. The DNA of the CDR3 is TGTGCCAGCAGCACTGGGGGGGCCGAAGATACGCAGTATTTT.

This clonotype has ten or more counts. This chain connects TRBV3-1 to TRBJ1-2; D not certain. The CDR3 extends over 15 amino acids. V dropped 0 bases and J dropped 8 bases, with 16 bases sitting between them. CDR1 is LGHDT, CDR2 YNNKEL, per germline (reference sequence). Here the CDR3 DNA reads TGTGCCAGCAGCCAAGATCACGACGGCTACCTAGGCTACACCTTC. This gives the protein CASSQDHDGYLGYTF.

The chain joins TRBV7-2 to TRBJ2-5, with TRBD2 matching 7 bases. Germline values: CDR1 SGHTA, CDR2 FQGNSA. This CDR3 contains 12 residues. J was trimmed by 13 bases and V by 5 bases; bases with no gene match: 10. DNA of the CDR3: TGTGCCAGCAGCCCCGCTAGCGGTCGACCGTACTTC. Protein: CASSPASGRPYF. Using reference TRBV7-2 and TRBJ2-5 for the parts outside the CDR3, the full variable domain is GAGVSQSPSNKVTEKGKDVELRCDPISGHTALYWYRQSLGQGLEFLIYFQGNSAPDKSGLPSDRFSAERTGGSVSTLTIQRTQQEDSAVYLCASSPASGRPYFGPGTRLLVL.

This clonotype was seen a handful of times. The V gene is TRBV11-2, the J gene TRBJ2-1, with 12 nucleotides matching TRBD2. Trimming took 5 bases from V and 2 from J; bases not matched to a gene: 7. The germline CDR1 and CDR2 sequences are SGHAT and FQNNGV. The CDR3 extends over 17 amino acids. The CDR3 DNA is TGTGCCAGCAGCGATCCTAGCGGGGGGGCCCCCTACAATGAGCAGTTCTTC. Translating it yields CASSDPSGGAPYNEQFF.

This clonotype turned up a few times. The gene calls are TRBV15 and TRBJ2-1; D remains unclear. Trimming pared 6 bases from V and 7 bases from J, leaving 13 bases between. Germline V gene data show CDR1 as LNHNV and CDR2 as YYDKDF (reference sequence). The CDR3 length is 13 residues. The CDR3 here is CATSMGSRNEQFF. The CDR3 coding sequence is TGTGCCACCAGTATGGGGTCGCGGAATGAGCAGTTCTTC.

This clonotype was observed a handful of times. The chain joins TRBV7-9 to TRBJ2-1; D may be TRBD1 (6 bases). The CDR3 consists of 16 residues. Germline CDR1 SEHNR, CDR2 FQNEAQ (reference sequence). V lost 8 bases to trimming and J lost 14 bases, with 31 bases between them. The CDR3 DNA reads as TGTGCCAGCGTAGACCACAGGGCAAAGTTTGGAGATAGGGAGTTCTTC. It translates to CASVDHRAKFGDREFF. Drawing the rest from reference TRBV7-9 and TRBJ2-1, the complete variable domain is DTGVSQNPRHKITKRGQNVTFRCDPISEHNRLYWYRQTLGQGPEFLTYFQNEAQLEKSRLLSDRFSAERPKGSFSTLEIQRTEQGDSAMYLCASVDHRAKFGDREFFGPGTRLTVL.

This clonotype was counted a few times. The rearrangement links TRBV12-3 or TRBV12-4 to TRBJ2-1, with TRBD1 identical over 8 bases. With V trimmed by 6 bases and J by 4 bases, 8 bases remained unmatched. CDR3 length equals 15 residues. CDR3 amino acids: CASRPPGQVYNEQFF. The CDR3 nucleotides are TGTGCCAGCAGGCCCCCGGGACAGGTGTACAATGAGCAGTTCTTC.

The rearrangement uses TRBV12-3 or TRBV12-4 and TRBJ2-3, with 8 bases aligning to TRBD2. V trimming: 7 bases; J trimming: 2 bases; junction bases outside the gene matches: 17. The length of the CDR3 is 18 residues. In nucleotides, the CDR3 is TGTGCCAGCACCTCACCTAGGCGGGGACTAGGATCCACAGATACGCAGTATTTT. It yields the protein CASTSPRRGLGSTDTQYF.

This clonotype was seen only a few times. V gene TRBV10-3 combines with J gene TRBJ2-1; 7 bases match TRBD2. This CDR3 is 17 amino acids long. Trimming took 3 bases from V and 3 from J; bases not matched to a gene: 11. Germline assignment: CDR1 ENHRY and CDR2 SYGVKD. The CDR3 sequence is CAISEPQRGPFYNEQFF. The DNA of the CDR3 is TGTGCCATCAGTGAACCACAGCGGGGACCCTTCTACAATGAGCAGTTCTTC.

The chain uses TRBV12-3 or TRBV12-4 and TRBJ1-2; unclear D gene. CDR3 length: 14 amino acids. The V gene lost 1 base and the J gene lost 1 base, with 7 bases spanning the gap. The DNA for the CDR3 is TGTGCCAGCAGTTTAGGTGTTAGTAACTATGGCTACACCTTC. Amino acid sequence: CASSLGVSNYGYTF.

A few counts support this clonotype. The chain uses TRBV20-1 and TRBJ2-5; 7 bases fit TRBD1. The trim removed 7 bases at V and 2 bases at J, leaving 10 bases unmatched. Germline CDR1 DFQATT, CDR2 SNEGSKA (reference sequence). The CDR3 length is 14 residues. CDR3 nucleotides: TGCAGTGTTCATATTCCGGGACAGCAAGAGACCCAGTACTTC. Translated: CSVHIPGQQETQYF.

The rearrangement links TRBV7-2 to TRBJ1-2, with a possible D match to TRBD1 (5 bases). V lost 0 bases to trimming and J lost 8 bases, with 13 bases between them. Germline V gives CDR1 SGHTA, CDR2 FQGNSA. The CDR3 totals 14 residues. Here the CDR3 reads CASSLAGRGVGYTF. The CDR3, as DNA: TGTGCCAGCAGCTTAGCGGGTCGGGGGGTCGGCTACACCTTC.

This CDR3 is CASSRGEGSGNTIYF. In DNA form, the CDR3 reads TGTGCCAGCAGCCGTGGGGAGGGCTCTGGAAACACCATATATTTT. The chain recombines TRBV7-8 with TRBJ1-3; D ambiguous. The CDR3 runs 15 residues. CDR1 is SGHVS and CDR2 is FQNEAQ in the germline V gene. Deletions cut 5 bases from V and 0 bases from J, with 11 bases between.